These T cell receptor beta chains were read from a single sample in a study of cytomegalovirus exposure and HLA in healthy donors. Using immunoSEQ multiplex PCR, the repertoire was profiled, and TCRdb retains in-frame clones only, with some absent. The table records fewer than 250,000 clones, approximately 88% of them present only once. The sequencing input was PBMCs. All receptors come from a young woman in good health and CMV-seropositive. CDR3s include the opening cysteine and the closing phenylalanine or tryptophan. Each record gives: clone size, J gene, D gene, V gene, CDR3 DNA, CDR3 protein. D genes are given only for firm matches. The size entry is marked missing in some rows and otherwise reads once, few, many or a size class.

>.|TRBJ2-1|.|TRBV9
TGTGCCAGCAGCGATCTGACTCGCGGAGGGAATGAGCAGTTCTTC
CASSDLTRGGNEQFF
>.|TRBJ1-3|.|TRBV28
TGTGCCAGCAGAAAGGGGGGTTCTGGAAACACCATATATTTT
CASRKGGSGNTIYF
>.|TRBJ1-5|.|TRBV19
TGTGCCAGTAGTATACAGGCCTCTTATAGCAATCAGCCCCAGCATTTT
CASSIQASYSNQPQHF
>once|TRBJ2-1|.|TRBV27
TGTGCCAGCAGTTTAGACGGCTATGAGCAGTTCTTC
CASSLDGYEQFF
>.|TRBJ1-5|TRBD1|TRBV10-3
TGTGCCATCAGTGAGTTTGAGGGCGGGACAGGGGCGGCCGGGCGCAATCAGCCCCAGCATTTT
CAISEFEGGTGAAGRNQPQHF
>.|TRBJ1-4|.|TRBV5-1
TGCGCCAGCAGCATTACAGGGAGATCTAATGAAAAACTGTTTTTT
CASSITGRSNEKLFF
>.|TRBJ2-3|.|TRBV2
TGTGCCACACCGTCAAACAGGGAAGATGGCACAGATACGCAGTATTTT
CATPSNREDGTDTQYF
>.|TRBJ2-2|TRBD2|TRBV4-2
TGTGCCAGCAGCCAATGGCAGCGGGAGGGGAACACCGGGGAGCTGTTTTTT
CASSQWQREGNTGELFF
>.|TRBJ1-1|TRBD1|TRBV13
TGTGCCAGCGGTTACCGACAGGGGATACCTGAAGCTTTCTTT
CASGYRQGIPEAFF
>few|TRBJ1-1|.|TRBV4-1
TGCGCCAGCAGCCACGTCCCCGACAGCGAAGCTTTCTTT
CASSHVPDSEAFF
>.|TRBJ1-1|.|TRBV6-5
TGTGCCAGCAGTTACGTTTCCCCTAACACTGAAGCTTTCTTT
CASSYVSPNTEAFF
>.|TRBJ2-1|.|TRBV7-9
TGTGCCAGCAGCCCAACGGGCTCCTACAATGAGCAGTTCTTC
CASSPTGSYNEQFF
>few|TRBJ1-2|TRBD1|TRBV19
TGTGCCAGTAGGACAGGGATCAACTATGGCTACACCTTC
CASRTGINYGYTF
>few|TRBJ1-2|.|TRBV18
TGTGCCAGCACCGCAGACTTGCTTTCTAAGGGGGGCTACACCTTC
CASTADLLSKGGYTF
>.|TRBJ1-2|.|TRBV7-8
TGTGCCAGCAGCGCCAGGACTTCGGGAAGGGTCGGGTATGGCTACACCTTC
CASSARTSGRVGYGYTF
>.|TRBJ2-1|.|TRBV25-1
TGTGCCAGCAGTGACTACAGGGAGGTGGAGCAGTTCTTC
CASSDYREVEQFF
>.|TRBJ2-5|.|TRBV7-9
TGTGCCAGCAGCTTACTCTGGGGGCTAAGGGAGACCCAGTACTTC
CASSLLWGLRETQYF
>once|TRBJ2-1|TRBD1|TRBV5-6
TGTGCCAGCAGCTTGAGAATTGGGACAGGGGACTCCTACAATGAGCAGTTCTTC
CASSLRIGTGDSYNEQFF
>once|TRBJ1-5|.|TRBV5-6
TGTGCCAGCAGCCGGGGTTATAATCAGCCCCAGCATTTT
CASSRGYNQPQHF
>.|TRBJ2-7|.|TRBV5-1
TGCGCCAGCAGCCAGGCAGCGGAGTGGGAGCAGTACTTC
CASSQAAEWEQYF
>.|TRBJ2-7|.|TRBV9
TGTGCCAGCAGCGCCCGGGGTGGGTTCTACGAGCAGTACTTC
CASSARGGFYEQYF
>once|TRBJ2-7|TRBD1|TRBV5-4
TGTGCCAGCAGCTTACAGGGGGCGACCTACGAGCAGTACTTC
CASSLQGATYEQYF
>.|TRBJ2-7|.|TRBV6-6
TGTGCCAGCCAAATTAGTCCGGACGAGCAGTACTTC
CASQISPDEQYF
>.|TRBJ2-7|.|TRBV6-5
TGTGCCAGCAGTTACTCCCGGGACCATTCCTACGAGCAGTACTTC
CASSYSRDHSYEQYF
>.|TRBJ1-1|.|TRBV18
TGTGCCAGCTCAACTATCGGTTTCACTGAAGCTTTCTTT
CASSTIGFTEAFF
>.|TRBJ2-7|TRBD1|TRBV27
TGTGCCAGCAGTCATAAACAGGGGAGCTCCTACGAGCAGTACTTC
CASSHKQGSSYEQYF
>.|TRBJ2-7|TRBD2|TRBV29-1
TGCAGCGTTGAAGATCTTGGACTAGCGGGAGCCTACGAGCAGTACTTC
CSVEDLGLAGAYEQYF
>.|TRBJ2-7|.|TRBV25-1
TGTGCCAGCAGTGGTGGACACGGCCCCTACGAGCAGTACTTC
CASSGGHGPYEQYF
>once|TRBJ1-3|.|TRBV5-1
TGCGCCAGCAGCTTCGCCCCGGGGGGGAGCTCTGGAAACACCATATATTTT
CASSFAPGGSSGNTIYF
>few|TRBJ1-2|TRBD1|TRBV5-1
TGCGCCAGCAGCTCGACAGGGGGATTGTACACCTTC
CASSSTGGLYTF
>.|TRBJ2-7|.|TRBV6-5
TGTGCCAGCAGCCCCCCGACTAGAAGCTCCCACGAGCAGTACTTC
CASSPPTRSSHEQYF
>.|TRBJ2-7|TRBD1|TRBV27
TGTGCCAGCAGTCGACAGCAAGGGGGCCTCTACGAGCAGTACTTC
CASSRQQGGLYEQYF
>.|TRBJ1-2|TRBD1|TRBV29-1
TGCAGCGGGGGGGGACAGGTTTATGGCTACACCTTC
CSGGGQVYGYTF
>.|TRBJ2-7|TRBD1|TRBV28
TGTGCCACGGACAGGGCGGGCGAGCAGTACTTC
CATDRAGEQYF
>.|TRBJ2-7|TRBD1|TRBV5-6
TGTGCCAGCAGCACAGGGGGTTTAACCTACGAGCAGTACTTC
CASSTGGLTYEQYF
>.|TRBJ2-7|.|TRBV13
TGTGCCAGCAGTCCTTGGGATCGGGTCGACAGAGAGCAGTACTTC
CASSPWDRVDREQYF
>few|TRBJ1-1|.|TRBV5-1
TGCGCCAGCAGCCCTCGGACAGATTCTGAAGCTTTCTTT
CASSPRTDSEAFF
>.|TRBJ2-7|TRBD2|TRBV5-5
TGTGCCAGCAGACGTACTAGCGCGAACTCCTACGAGCAGTACTTC
CASRRTSANSYEQYF
>.|TRBJ2-3|TRBD1|TRBV28
TGTGCCAGCAGTTCAGGGACAGGGAAAGGCTATCGCAGTATCACGCAGTATTTT
CASSSGTGKGYRSITQYF
>.|TRBJ2-1|.|TRBV5-1
TGCGCCAGCAGCTTGGGGGTGAATGAGCAGTTCTTC
CASSLGVNEQFF
>once|TRBJ1-1|.|TRBV7-9
TGTGCCAGCAAAGGGGATACTATGAACACTGAAGCTTTCTTT
CASKGDTMNTEAFF
>.|TRBJ1-2|.|TRBV9
TGTGCCAGCAGTCCCGGAGGATCCTATGGCTACACCTTC
CASSPGGSYGYTF
>.|TRBJ2-7|.|TRBV7-2
TGTGCCAGCAGCTTCACGTCCGGGTCTGGCTACGAGCAGTACTTC
CASSFTSGSGYEQYF
>.|TRBJ1-1|.|TRBV6-5
TGTGCCAGCAGCCTATTGGGTCGTACTGAAGCTTTCTTT
CASSLLGRTEAFF